This entry is about one T cell receptor (beta chain). Its antigen is not identified. The CDR3 covers 18 residues. Germline V gene sequence: CDR1 MNHNS, CDR2 SASEGT. The V gene end was trimmed by 4 bases and the J gene end by 0 bases; junction bases not matched to a gene: 8. The sample originates from a study of a mutant IDH1 vaccine in newly diagnosed glioma. Study context: The study started vaccination 4-6 weeks after radiotherapy alone, or with temozolomide cycles.

Study conclusions and caveats: Among all patients, vaccine-induced immune responses occurred in roughly 93%.

Stated time point: week 5, during vaccination. Every single dose of the vaccine, 300 ug of mutant IDH1 20-mer peptide, came with topical imiquimod. Donor tumors were new WHO grade 3 or 4 IDH1-mutant, ATRX-lost astrocytomas. TCRdb keeps only in-frame clones here, not all; method: immunoSEQ multiplex PCR. Here the sample spans approximately 32,000 clones, 56% being singletons. Sample: PBMCs, taken from a glioma patient whose treatment included an IDH1 peptide vaccine. The chain joins TRBV6-1 to TRBJ2-2; 10 nucleotides agree with TRBD2. The clonotype originates from a woman between 18 and 30 years old with glioma. CDR3 in amino acids: CASSAGGLALANTGELFF. The CDR3 region has the DNA TGTGCCAGCAGTGCTGGGGGACTAGCGCTCGCGAACACCGGGGAGCTGTTTTTT.